The clone carrying this TCR beta chain was recorded at least ten times. What it binds is not known. The authors made TCR beta libraries by quantitative 5'-RACE with molecular barcodes. TCRdb processed the 5' RACE reads anew with MiXCR; each CDR3 protein has one entry. This table has around 490,000 distinct CDR3 sequences, approximately 5.3% appearing once. This specimen comes from a study of CD8 T cells in ankylosing spondylitis. Study-wide points: Those disease-linked clones were CD8+; they were also relatively rare in peripheral blood. In ankylosing spondylitis blood, a motif of about 8 highly homologous TCR beta variants appeared characteristic. Matched ankylosing spondylitis synovial fluid reportedly contained a significantly enriched population of disease-linked clones.

The sequence was obtained from a male donor with ankylosing spondylitis. Sequencing was performed on blood, either unsorted or a sorted T cell fraction (not recorded which).

This chain's CDR3 is CASSLVIGSDRGRDYGYTF. The CDR3 DNA reads as TGTGCCAGCAGCTTAGTTATCGGGTCGGACAGGGGGCGCGACTATGGCTACACCTTC. The rearrangement links TRBV11-2 to TRBJ1-2, with TRBD1 matching over 11 bases. This CDR3 contains 19 residues. J gave up 3 bases and V 1 base, and 13 bases lay outside the gene matches. Germline V CDR1 and CDR2: SGHAT, FQNNGV.